The 18 T cell receptor beta chains listed next were all sequenced from one sample in a study of T-cell reconstitution after alpha-beta-depleted transplantation in children. A TCRbeta library incorporating unique molecular identifiers was prepared. TCRdb fed the PCR reads into MiXCR, producing one record per CDR3 protein. The repertoire includes approximately 420,000 distinct CDR3 sequences, approximately 11% of them detected once, and 4.5% to 6% sits in the top ten. The sample consisted of PBMCs from the stem cell graft donor, taken from the stem cell graft. All receptors come from a human donor who donated a stem cell graft to a child with acute myeloid leukemia.

This clonotype was seen only a few times. The rearrangement links TRBV5-8 to TRBJ2-3; TRBD1 matches 9 bases. After removal of 3 bases from V and 4 bases from J, the junction contained 9 bases not matched to a gene. CDR3 length: 16 residues. Germline V gives CDR1 SGHTS, CDR2 YDEGEE. CDR3 sequence reads: CASSSPGTGRADTQYF. CDR3 bases: TGTGCCAGCAGCTCACCCGGGACAGGGAGGGCAGATACGCAGTATTTT.

The J gene is TRBJ1-3, the V gene TRBV6-5, with 10 bases matching TRBD1. Germline V gene data show CDR1 as MNHEY and CDR2 as SVGAGI. The CDR3 runs to 18 residues. Germline trimming cut 4 bases from V and 8 bases from J; bases unmatched to any gene: 17. In DNA form, the CDR3 reads TGTGCCAGCAGTTGGACCTCCCCTTTCGGGACAGGGGTCGACACCATATATTTT. This gives the protein CASSWTSPFGTGVDTIYF.

This clonotype was seen ten or more times. The chain has TRBV20-1 and TRBJ2-2, with no clear D. CDR1 is DFQATT and CDR2 is SNEGSKA in the germline V gene (reference sequence). The CDR3 extends over 14 amino acids. Trimming removed 0 bases from V and 3 bases from J, with 8 bases in between. The CDR3 region has the DNA TGCAGTGCTAGAGATCTCACGGACACCGGGGAGCTGTTTTTT. Translating gives CSARDLTDTGELFF.

This clonotype was found a few times. The CDR3 bases are TGTGCCAGCAGCCCGGGACAGGGACTGGAAAAACTGTTTTTT. The encoded protein is CASSPGQGLEKLFF. This chain uses TRBV5-8 with TRBJ1-4, with 9 bases identical to TRBD1. This CDR3 is 14 amino acids long. V was clipped by 4 bases and J by 8 bases; unmatched bases: 6. The germline CDR1 and CDR2 sequences are SGHTS and YDEGEE.

V is TRBV7-3 and J is TRBJ2-1, with no clear D. Germline CDR1 and CDR2: SGHTA and FQGTGA. This CDR3 spans 12 amino acids. V lost 2 bases to trimming and J lost 5 bases, with 4 bases between them. CDR3 amino acids: CASSLPNNEQFF. In DNA, the CDR3 is TGTGCCAGCAGCTTACCCAACAATGAGCAGTTCTTC.

This clonotype was observed a handful of times. This chain joins TRBV5-1 and TRBJ2-1; TRBD2 agrees at 7 bases. The V segment lost 4 bases and the J segment 2 bases; nucleotides outside the gene matches: 3. Germline V gives CDR1 SGHRS, CDR2 YFSETQ. This CDR3 region has 14 residues. The chain's CDR3 is CASSGSGTYNEQFF. CDR3 DNA: TGCGCCAGCAGCGGAAGCGGGACCTACAATGAGCAGTTCTTC.

This chain uses TRBV20-1 with TRBJ2-5, with TRBD2 matching 7 bases. V lost 6 bases, J lost 1 base, and 8 bases stayed unmatched. The germline V gene encodes CDR1 DFQATT and CDR2 SNEGSKA (reference sequence). This CDR3 has 14 amino acids. The CDR3 DNA reads as TGCAGTGCCGGGGGGTGGGGCTTCCAAGAGACCCAGTACTTC. The encoded protein is CSAGGWGFQETQYF.

The CDR3 loop reads CASSLFSLRGTGELFF. CDR3 coding DNA: TGCGCCAGCAGCTTGTTCTCTCTGCGGGGCACCGGGGAGCTGTTTTTT. The chain has TRBV5-1 and TRBJ2-2; TRBD2 might be the D (6 bases). Trimming shortened V by 1 base and J by 4 bases, and 14 bases separated the two germline ends. The CDR3 length is 16 residues. The germline V gene encodes CDR1 SGHRS and CDR2 YFSETQ.

The chain recombines TRBV7-2 with TRBJ2-3; D ambiguous. Deletions cut 3 bases from V and 0 bases from J, with 7 bases between. Germline V lookup: CDR1 SGHTA, CDR2 FQGNSA. This CDR3 is built from 14 residues. The CDR3 loop reads CASSFPASTDTQYF. The DNA for the CDR3 is TGTGCCAGCAGCTTTCCGGCTAGCACAGATACGCAGTATTTT. The variable domain in full, completed from reference TRBV7-2 and TRBJ2-3, reads GAGVSQSPSNKVTEKGKDVELRCDPISGHTALYWYRQSLGQGLEFLIYFQGNSAPDKSGLPSDRFSAERTGGSVSTLTIQRTQQEDSAVYLCASSFPASTDTQYFGPGTRLTVL.

This clonotype was picked up a small number of times. The rearrangement links TRBV11-2 to TRBJ2-7; TRBD1 matches 7 bases. The length of the CDR3 is 13 residues. Unmatched junction bases numbered 4, after V lost 5 bases and J lost 3 bases. Germline values: CDR1 SGHAT, CDR2 FQNNGV. The CDR3 DNA is TGTGCCAGCAGCCACGGGGACAGCTACGAGCAGTACGTC. This translates into CASSHGDSYEQYV.

This clonotype was counted many times. The chain joins TRBV3-1 to TRBJ1-1; the D gene is possibly TRBD1 (6 bases). Trimming removed 4 bases from V and 3 bases from J, with 12 bases in between. CDR3 length: 14 residues. Germline lookup yields CDR1 LGHDT and CDR2 YNNKEL (reference sequence). CDR3 loop: CASSRTRGDTEAFF. CDR3 nucleotides: TGTGCCAGCAGCCGTACCAGGGGTGACACTGAAGCTTTCTTT.

This clonotype has only a few counts. J is TRBJ2-3 and V is TRBV13, with 10 positions matching TRBD2. Germline V CDR1 and CDR2: PRHDT, FYEKMQ (reference sequence). This CDR3 is 19 amino acids long. V lost 4 bases, J lost 2 bases, and 15 bases stayed unmatched. In DNA, the CDR3 is TGTGCCAGCAGCTCACCCATCTCTAGCGGGGGTACGGCCACAGATACGCAGTATTTT. Its protein product is CASSSPISSGGTATDTQYF. The full variable domain, completed using reference TRBV13 and TRBJ2-3, is AAGVIQSPRHLIKEKRETATLKCYPIPRHDTVYWYQQGPGQDPQFLISFYEKMQSDKGSIPDRFSAQQFSDYHSELNMSSLELGDSALYFCASSSPISSGGTATDTQYFGPGTRLTVL.

In this sample, this clonotype turned up a few times. The rearrangement links TRBV20-1 to TRBJ2-1, with 11 bases identical to TRBD2. The CDR3 spans 17 residues. The trim removed 0 bases at V and 7 bases at J, leaving 11 bases unmatched. In germline, CDR1 is DFQATT, CDR2 SNEGSKA (reference sequence). CDR3: CSARDPDSGGARNEQFF. The CDR3 coding sequence is TGCAGTGCTAGAGATCCGGATAGCGGGGGGGCACGAAATGAGCAGTTCTTC.

V gene TRBV12-3 or TRBV12-4 combines with J gene TRBJ2-7, with 11 bases that match TRBD1. V lost 4 bases to trimming and J lost 2 bases; unmatched junction nucleotides: 7. The CDR3 is made up of 16 amino acids. The CDR3 protein is CASSYRTGGITYEQYF. The CDR3 DNA reads TGTGCCAGCAGTTACCGGACAGGGGGCATTACCTACGAGCAGTACTTC.

This chain uses TRBV9 with TRBJ2-2; 11 bases line up with TRBD2. The CDR3 is 16 amino acids. Trimming took 3 bases from V and 3 from J; bases not matched to a gene: 4. Germline V gene lookup returns CDR1 SGDLS and CDR2 YYNGEE. In nucleotides, the CDR3 is TGTGCCAGCAGCGGTAGGGGACTAGCGGACACCGGGGAGCTGTTTTTT. It is translated as CASSGRGLADTGELFF. The entire variable domain, with the rest obtained from reference TRBV9 and TRBJ2-2, is as follows: DSGVTQTPKHLITATGQRVTLRCSPRSGDLSVYWYQQSLDQGLQFLIQYYNGEERAKGNILERFSAQQFPDLHSELNLSSLELGDSALYFCASSGRGLADTGELFFGEGSRLTVL.

A few counts support this clonotype. CDR3 region: CASSFAGEGADTQYF. The CDR3 coding sequence is TGTGCCAGCTCCTTTGCGGGGGAGGGCGCAGATACGCAGTATTTT. The chain employs TRBV6-1 and TRBJ2-3, with 7 bases that match TRBD2. The V segment lost 8 bases and the J segment 4 bases; nucleotides outside the gene matches: 12. CDR1 is MNHNS, CDR2 SASEGT, per germline. The CDR3 totals 15 residues.

The V call is TRBV5-1, the J call TRBJ2-1, with 10 bases matching TRBD2. Unmatched junction bases numbered 6, after V lost 4 bases and J lost 5 bases. CDR1 SGHRS and CDR2 YFSETQ come from the germline V gene. The CDR3 runs to 15 residues. The CDR3 nucleotides read TGCGCCAGCAGCGTACTAGCGGGGTTTAACAATGAGCAGTTCTTC. Its protein is CASSVLAGFNNEQFF.

V gene TRBV5-1 combines with J gene TRBJ1-4; D is unclear. CDR3 size: 15 residues. The V gene's germline CDR1 is SGHRS and CDR2 YFSETQ. V lost 2 bases and J 0 bases, leaving 8 bases between the germline ends. DNA of the CDR3: TGCGCCAGCAGCTTTGTGGGATCAACTAATGAAAAACTGTTTTTT. Translating gives CASSFVGSTNEKLFF. The whole variable domain, remainder taken from reference TRBV5-1 and TRBJ1-4, is KAGVTQTPRYLIKTRGQQVTLSCSPISGHRSVSWYQQTPGQGLQFLFEYFSETQRNKGNFPGRFSGRQFSNSRSEMNVSTLELGDSALYLCASSFVGSTNEKLFFGSGTQLSVL.